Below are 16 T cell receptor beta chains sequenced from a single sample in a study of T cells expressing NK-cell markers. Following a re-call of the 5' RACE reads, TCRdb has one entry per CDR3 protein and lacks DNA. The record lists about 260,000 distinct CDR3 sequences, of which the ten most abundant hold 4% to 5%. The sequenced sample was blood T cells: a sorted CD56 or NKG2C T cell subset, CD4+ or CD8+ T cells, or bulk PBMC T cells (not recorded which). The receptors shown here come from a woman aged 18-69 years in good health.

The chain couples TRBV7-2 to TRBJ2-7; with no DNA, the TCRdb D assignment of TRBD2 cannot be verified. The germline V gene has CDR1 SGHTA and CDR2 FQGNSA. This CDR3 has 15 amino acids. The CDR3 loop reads CASSLGTSGSYEQYF.

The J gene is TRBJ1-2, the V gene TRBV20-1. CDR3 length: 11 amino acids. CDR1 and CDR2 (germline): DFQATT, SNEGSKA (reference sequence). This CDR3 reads CSADQTYGYTF.

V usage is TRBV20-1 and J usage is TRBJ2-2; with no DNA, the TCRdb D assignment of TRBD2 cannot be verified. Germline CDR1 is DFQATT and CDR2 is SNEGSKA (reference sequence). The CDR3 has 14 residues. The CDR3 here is CSASAGGGTGELFF.

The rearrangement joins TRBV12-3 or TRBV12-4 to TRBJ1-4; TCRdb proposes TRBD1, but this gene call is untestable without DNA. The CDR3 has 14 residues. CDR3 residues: CASTRNRVDEKLFF.

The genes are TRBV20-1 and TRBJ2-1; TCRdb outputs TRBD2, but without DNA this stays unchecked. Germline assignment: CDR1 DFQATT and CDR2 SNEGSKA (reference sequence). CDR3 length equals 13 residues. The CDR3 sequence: CSARDRGGNEQFF.

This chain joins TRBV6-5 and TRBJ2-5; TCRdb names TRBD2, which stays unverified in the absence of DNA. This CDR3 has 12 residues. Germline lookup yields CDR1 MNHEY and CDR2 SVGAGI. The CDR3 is CASSSAGETQYF.

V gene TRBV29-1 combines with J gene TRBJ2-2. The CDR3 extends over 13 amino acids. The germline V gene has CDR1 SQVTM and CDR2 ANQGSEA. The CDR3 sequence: CSVLWGSTGELFF.

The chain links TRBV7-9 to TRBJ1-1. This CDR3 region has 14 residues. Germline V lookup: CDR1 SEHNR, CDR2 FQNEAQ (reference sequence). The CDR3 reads CASSLQGQRTEAFF.

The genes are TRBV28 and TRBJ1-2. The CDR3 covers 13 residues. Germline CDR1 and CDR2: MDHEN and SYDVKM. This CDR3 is CASRGSANYGYTF.

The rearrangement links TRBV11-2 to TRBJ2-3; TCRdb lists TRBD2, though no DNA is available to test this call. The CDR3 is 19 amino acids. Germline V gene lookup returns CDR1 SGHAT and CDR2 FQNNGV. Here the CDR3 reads CASSPNRLAVGSSTDTQYF.

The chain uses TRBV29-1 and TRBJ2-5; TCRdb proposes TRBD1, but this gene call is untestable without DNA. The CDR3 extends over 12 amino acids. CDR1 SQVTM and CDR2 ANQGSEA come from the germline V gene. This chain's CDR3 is CSVDLGAETQYF.

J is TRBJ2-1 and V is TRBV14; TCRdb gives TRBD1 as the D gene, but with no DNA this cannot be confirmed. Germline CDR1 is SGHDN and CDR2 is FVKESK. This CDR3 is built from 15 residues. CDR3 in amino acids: CASSPNRGLSDEQFF.

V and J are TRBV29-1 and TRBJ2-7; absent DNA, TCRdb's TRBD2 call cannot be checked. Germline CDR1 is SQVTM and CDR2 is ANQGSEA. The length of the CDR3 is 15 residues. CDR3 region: CSAFARLAGSYEQYF.

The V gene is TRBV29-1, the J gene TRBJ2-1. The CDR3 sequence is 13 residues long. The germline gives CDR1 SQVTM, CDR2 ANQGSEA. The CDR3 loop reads CSVNRGSYNEQFF.

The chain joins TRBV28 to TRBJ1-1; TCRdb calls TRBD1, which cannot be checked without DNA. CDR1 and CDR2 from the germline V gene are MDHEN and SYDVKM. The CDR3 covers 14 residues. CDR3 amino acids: CASSATGGYTEAFF.

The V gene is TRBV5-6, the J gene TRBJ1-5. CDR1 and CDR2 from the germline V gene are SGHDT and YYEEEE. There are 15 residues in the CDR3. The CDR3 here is CASSLRGEANQPQHF.